Below, 31 T cell receptor beta chains from the same sample are listed, as sequenced in a study of identical twins. TCRdb reanalysed the 5' RACE reads using MiXCR and keeps one entry per CDR3 protein. The sample gives about 1.7 million distinct CDR3 sequences, about 31% of which show up once; 0.25% to 0.3% is in the top ten. Material for sequencing was cord blood. The receptors shown here come from a newborn girl in good health.

This clonotype was seen more than once but under ten times. The V gene is TRBV20-1, the J gene TRBJ2-3, with D unclear. The germline V gene encodes CDR1 DFQATT and CDR2 SNEGSKA (reference sequence). Trimming left V 0 bases short and J 2 bases short, with 9 bases between. This CDR3 contains 14 residues. The DNA of the CDR3 is TGCAGTGCTAGAGAACAGCCTTCCACAGATACGCAGTATTTT. Translated, it gives CSAREQPSTDTQYF.

This clonotype was observed a handful of times. The gene calls are TRBV15 and TRBJ1-2; TRBD1 is a possible D gene (5 bases). Deletions cut 0 bases from V and 2 bases from J, with 16 bases between. The V gene's germline CDR1 is LNHNV and CDR2 YYDKDF (reference sequence). There are 17 residues in the CDR3. CDR3 residues: CATSREGSGAANYGYTF. The CDR3 region has the DNA TGTGCCACCAGCAGAGAGGGTTCTGGGGCAGCAAACTATGGCTACACCTTC.

This clonotype was counted only a few times. The chain links TRBV9 to TRBJ2-7; D is uncertain. Germline CDR1 reads SGDLS; CDR2 reads YYNGEE. This CDR3 contains 15 residues. Trimming took off 4 bases at V and 1 base at J, with 15 bases between the two ends. The CDR3 DNA sequence: TGTGCCAGCAGCTCCACCTCCGGGTTATCCTACGAGCAGTACTTC. Encoded protein: CASSSTSGLSYEQYF.

This clonotype has more than one count but fewer than ten. CDR3 sequence: CASSLYGRVSYEQYF. CDR3 in DNA: TGCGCCAGCAGCTTGTATGGGAGGGTATCCTACGAGCAGTACTTC. This chain links TRBV5-1 with TRBJ2-7; 7 bases agree with TRBD2. The CDR3 has 15 residues. J was trimmed by 1 base and V by 1 base; bases with no gene match: 5. Germline V lookup: CDR1 SGHRS, CDR2 YFSETQ.

This chain uses TRBV20-1 with TRBJ2-2; 8 bases map to TRBD2. The V gene's germline CDR1 is DFQATT and CDR2 SNEGSKA (reference sequence). J gave up 9 bases and V 3 bases, and 12 bases lay outside the gene matches. The CDR3 has 15 amino acids. The CDR3: CSARPVGAGDRELFF. DNA for the CDR3: TGCAGTGCTAGGCCGGTTGGAGCGGGAGATCGGGAGCTGTTTTTT.

This chain links TRBV24-1 with TRBJ2-1, with 8 bases identical to TRBD2. CDR3 length equals 17 residues. Germline V gene data show CDR1 as KGHDR and CDR2 as SFDVKD. After removal of 0 bases from V and 4 bases from J, the junction contained 7 bases not matched to a gene. The DNA of the CDR3 is TGTGCCACCAGTGATTTGCTCAGCGGGAGTGGTTACAATGAGCAGTTCTTC. It yields the protein CATSDLLSGSGYNEQFF.

With regard to this clonotype: One junction end does not reproduce the germline sequence, and a read error may be involved. This sequence joins TRBV20-1 and TRBJ1-2, with D uncertain. This CDR3 comprises 17 residues. CDR1 is DFQATT, CDR2 SNEGSKA, per germline (reference sequence). This chain's CDR3 is CSTSGRSWGRINYGYTF. The CDR3, as DNA: TGCAGTACTAGCGGAAGGAGTTGGGGTCGGATCAACTATGGCTACACCTTC.

This clonotype has at least ten counts. The chain employs TRBV4-2 and TRBJ2-7; D is possibly TRBD1 (5 bases). Germline V gene data show CDR1 as LGHNA and CDR2 as YNFKEQ. The V end lost 2 bases, the J end lost 2 bases, and 10 bases lay between the germline ends. The CDR3 sequence is 14 residues long. CDR3 residues: CASSQRTGPYEQYF. CDR3 coding DNA: TGTGCCAGCAGCCAACGAACAGGACCCTACGAGCAGTACTTC.

The rearrangement joins TRBV3-1 to TRBJ1-4; D gene ambiguous. Trimming shortened V by 2 bases and J by 5 bases, and 12 bases separated the two germline ends. CDR1 and CDR2 (germline): LGHDT, YNNKEL (reference sequence). This CDR3 region has 15 residues. DNA of the CDR3: TGTGCCAGCAGCCAACTCACAGCGGGCAATGAAAAACTGTTTTTT. Amino acids: CASSQLTAGNEKLFF. Variable domain in full (rest from reference TRBV3-1 and TRBJ1-4): DTAVSQTPKYLVTQMGNDKSIKCEQNLGHDTMYWYKQDSKKFLKIMFSYNNKELIINETVPNRFSPKSPDKAHLNLHINSLELGDSAVYFCASSQLTAGNEKLFFGSGTQLSVL.

Concerning this clonotype: Sequence at one end of the junction differs from germline and may be a read error. The rearrangement links TRBV20-1 to TRBJ1-1; a possible D gene is TRBD1 (5 bases). The germline gives CDR1 DFQATT, CDR2 SNEGSKA (reference sequence). CDR3 size: 14 residues. CDR3 coding DNA: TGCAGTGCTGGAGATCCGAGGGGGAACACTGAAGCTTTCTTT. Translation: CSAGDPRGNTEAFF.

The chain couples TRBV5-1 to TRBJ2-5; TRBD2 matches at 9 bases. CDR1 is SGHRS and CDR2 is YFSETQ in the germline V gene. The CDR3 spans 16 residues. Trimming removed 0 bases from V and 3 bases from J; junction bases left unmatched: 6. The CDR3 spells CASSLAGASGKETQYF. The DNA for the CDR3 is TGCGCCAGCAGCTTGGCCGGGGCTAGCGGGAAAGAGACCCAGTACTTC.

This chain links TRBV20-1 with TRBJ1-2; a weak D match, TRBD1 (5 bases). CDR1 DFQATT and CDR2 SNEGSKA come from the germline V gene (reference sequence). Trimming took 1 base from V and 4 from J, leaving 7 bases between them. CDR3 length: 12 amino acids. The chain's CDR3 is CSARGDAYGYTF. CDR3 sequence (DNA): TGCAGTGCTAGAGGGGACGCCTATGGCTACACCTTC.

V usage is TRBV6-5 and J usage is TRBJ2-6; no definite D call. CDR3 length: 15 residues. V was shortened by 1 base and J by 1 base, with 5 bases between the two germline ends. Germline V CDR1 and CDR2: MNHEY, SVGAGI. The CDR3 protein is CASSYFLSGANVLTF. The DNA for the CDR3 is TGTGCCAGCAGTTACTTTTTGTCTGGGGCCAACGTCCTGACTTTC.

This clonotype has at least ten counts. The V and J genes are TRBV27 and TRBJ2-5, with D perhaps TRBD1 (5 bases). CDR1 MNHEY and CDR2 SMNVEV come from the germline V gene (reference sequence). The V end lost 1 base, the J end lost 3 bases, and 9 bases lay between the germline ends. CDR3 length equals 14 residues. The CDR3 nucleotides read TGTGCCAGCAGTTTATTGGGCAGGGAAGAGACCCAGTACTTC. This sequence encodes CASSLLGREETQYF.

This clonotype has ten or more counts. DNA of the CDR3: TGTGCCAGCAAGAATGATAGGGGAAGATGGTACAATGAGCAGTTCTTC. It yields the protein CASKNDRGRWYNEQFF. V is TRBV28 and J is TRBJ2-1; tentative D call: TRBD1 (5 bases). The CDR3 is 16 amino acids. V was pared by 7 bases and J by 4 bases, with 20 bases between. CDR1 MDHEN and CDR2 SYDVKM come from the germline V gene.

Here the CDR3 reads CASSIQWSNQPQHF. In DNA form, the CDR3 reads TGTGCCAGCAGCATACAGTGGAGCAATCAGCCCCAGCATTTT. The chain carries TRBV2 and TRBJ1-5; D is unclear. V gave up 6 bases and J gave up 1 base, with 10 bases separating them. CDR3 size: 14 residues. The germline V gene has CDR1 SNHLY and CDR2 FYNNEI.

This clonotype was detected only a few times. This chain uses TRBV10-3 with TRBJ1-5; D is uncertain. CDR3 length: 12 amino acids. V dropped 3 bases and J dropped 3 bases, with 3 bases sitting between them. In germline, CDR1 is ENHRY, CDR2 SYGVKD. The CDR3 region is CAISDLNQPQHF. The CDR3 DNA reads as TGTGCCATCAGTGACCTCAATCAGCCCCAGCATTTT.

The chain has TRBV20-1 and TRBJ2-1, with TRBD2 matching 9 bases. V shed 3 bases and J 3 bases; nucleotides not matched to a gene: 9. Germline V gene sequence: CDR1 DFQATT, CDR2 SNEGSKA (reference sequence). CDR3 length equals 16 residues. CDR3 region: CSASPPSGRLYNEQFF. DNA of the CDR3: TGCAGTGCTAGCCCCCCGAGCGGGAGGCTCTACAATGAGCAGTTCTTC.

The chain links TRBV5-1 to TRBJ1-2; the match to TRBD1 covers 9 bases. V lost 1 base, J lost 0 bases, and 7 bases stayed unmatched. CDR1 SGHRS and CDR2 YFSETQ come from the germline V gene. CDR3 length: 17 amino acids. CDR3 region: CASSLFTGQGTNYGYTF. The CDR3 DNA sequence: TGCGCCAGCAGCTTGTTTACGGGACAGGGAACTAACTATGGCTACACCTTC.

This chain uses TRBV5-1 with TRBJ2-3, with D possibly matching TRBD1 (6 bases). This CDR3 comprises 13 residues. V was trimmed by 6 bases and J by 4 bases, leaving 12 bases between them. The germline V gene encodes CDR1 SGHRS and CDR2 YFSETQ. As DNA, the CDR3 is TGCGCCAGCAACCCGACAGGCGCAGATACGCAGTATTTT. This translates into CASNPTGADTQYF. The complete variable domain, with remaining parts taken from reference TRBV5-1 and TRBJ2-3, reads KAGVTQTPRYLIKTRGQQVTLSCSPISGHRSVSWYQQTPGQGLQFLFEYFSETQRNKGNFPGRFSGRQFSNSRSEMNVSTLELGDSALYLCASNPTGADTQYFGPGTRLTVL.

This clonotype came up many times. V usage is TRBV3-1 and J usage is TRBJ2-7; no reliable D call. V lost 4 bases to trimming and J lost 6 bases, with 7 bases between them. The CDR3 is 11 residues long. Per the germline V gene, CDR1 is LGHDT and CDR2 is YNNKEL (reference sequence). The CDR3 DNA reads as TGTGCCAGCAGCCGGGGATCCGAGCAGTACTTC. Translation gives CASSRGSEQYF.

This clonotype turned up a few times. The chain recombines TRBV6-1 with TRBJ2-5; maybe TRBD1 (5 bases). Between the trimmed V and J ends, which lost 1 base and 7 bases, there was a span of 16 bases. Per germline, CDR1 MNHNS and CDR2 SASEGT. This CDR3 comprises 15 residues. The CDR3 reads CASSEDFQGHPTQYF. The DNA for the CDR3 is TGTGCCAGCAGTGAAGATTTTCAGGGTCACCCGACCCAGTACTTC.

The rearrangement uses TRBV12-3 or TRBV12-4 and TRBJ2-1; D is perhaps TRBD1 (5 bases). V shed 6 bases and J shed 6 bases, with 9 bases lying between them. The CDR3 consists of 12 residues. The DNA of the CDR3 is TGTGCCAGCAGCAGGGTCGCCAATGAGCAGTTCTTC. Protein product: CASSRVANEQFF.

The sample holds many counts of this clonotype. The chain recombines TRBV24-1 with TRBJ2-3; unclear D gene. The germline CDR1 and CDR2 sequences are KGHDR and SFDVKD. Trimming took 4 bases from V and 0 from J, leaving 4 bases between them. The CDR3 totals 13 residues. CDR3 in DNA: TGTGCCACCAGTGAGGCTAGCACAGATACGCAGTATTTT. This encodes CATSEASTDTQYF.

For this clonotype: One end of the junction is discordant with germline, which a read error may explain. The chain links TRBV5-1 to TRBJ2-7, with D maybe TRBD1 (6 bases). This CDR3 has 13 amino acids. Germline V gene data show CDR1 as SGHRS and CDR2 as YFSETQ. The CDR3 is CAISLGGSYEQYF. In DNA, the CDR3 is TGCGCCATCAGCTTAGGGGGCTCCTACGAGCAGTACTTC.

The V gene is TRBV4-1, the J gene TRBJ2-7; D is ambiguous. Germline V gene data show CDR1 as MGHRA and CDR2 as YSYEKL. The germline V and J ends were trimmed by 3 bases and 3 bases, with 24 bases remaining between them. This CDR3 spans 18 amino acids. The CDR3 DNA reads TGCGCCAGCAGCCAGGCTCTAGGGTTAACACCAGTAAACTACGAGCAGTACTTC. This translates into CASSQALGLTPVNYEQYF.

This clonotype was detected only a few times. This chain joins TRBV7-9 and TRBJ2-4; TRBD1 aligns across 8 bases. The CDR3 length is 13 residues. The trim removed 4 bases at V and 7 bases at J, leaving 3 bases unmatched. CDR1 SEHNR and CDR2 FQNEAQ come from the germline V gene (reference sequence). The CDR3: CASSSGQVNIQYF. The CDR3 nucleotides are TGTGCCAGCAGCTCGGGACAGGTGAACATTCAGTACTTC. The full variable domain, with the rest looked up from reference TRBV7-9 and TRBJ2-4, is DTGVSQNPRHKITKRGQNVTFRCDPISEHNRLYWYRQTLGQGPEFLTYFQNEAQLEKSRLLSDRFSAERPKGSFSTLEIQRTEQGDSAMYLCASSSGQVNIQYFGAGTRLSVL.

About this clonotype itself: A much larger clone differs from this one at a single base, so this may be a read error. V is TRBV2 and J is TRBJ2-3; 7 bases are shared with TRBD2. The CDR3 runs 15 residues. Germline V CDR1 and CDR2: SNHLY, FYNNEI. The CDR3: CASSGRLASTDPQYF. The CDR3 DNA follows: TGTGCCAGCAGTGGGCGACTAGCTAGCACAGATCCGCAGTATTTT.

This clonotype was detected ten times or more. The rearrangement links TRBV9 to TRBJ2-3, with a possible D match to TRBD2 (6 bases). V was clipped by 0 bases and J by 8 bases, with 7 bases between them. Germline V gives CDR1 SGDLS, CDR2 YYNGEE. The CDR3 is 12 amino acids. The CDR3 bases are TGTGCCAGCAGCGTAGTGCGGGGTACGCAGTATTTT. It codes for CASSVVRGTQYF.

The sample holds a few counts of this clonotype. The CDR3 spells CASSLSINSNQPQHF. In DNA, the CDR3 is TGTGCCAGCAGTTTATCCATAAATAGCAATCAGCCCCAGCATTTT. The chain joins TRBV27 to TRBJ1-5; D unclear. This CDR3 is built from 15 residues. Looked up from germline, CDR1 is MNHEY and CDR2 is SMNVEV (reference sequence). V lost 0 bases and J 0 bases, leaving 6 bases between the germline ends.

This clonotype has just a few counts. The rearrangement links TRBV4-1 to TRBJ2-7; 11 positions agree with TRBD2. The V gene end was trimmed by 4 bases and the J gene end by 1 base; junction bases not matched to a gene: 9. The CDR3 runs 17 residues. Germline V gene data show CDR1 as MGHRA and CDR2 as YSYEKL. The CDR3 protein is CASSPRLAGTISYEQYF. Here the CDR3 DNA reads TGCGCCAGCAGCCCCAGACTAGCGGGGACTATTTCCTACGAGCAGTACTTC.